The 3 T cell receptor beta chains below come from one sample, sequenced in a study of T-cell reconstitution after alpha-beta-depleted transplantation in children. Unique molecular identifiers tagged the TCRbeta library. TCRdb independently ran MiXCR on the PCR reads; one entry per CDR3 protein. The sample lists 350,000 to 450,000 distinct CDR3 sequences; around 21% were seen once. This sample comprised PBMCs from the stem cell graft donor, obtained from the stem cell graft. The origin of the receptors is a human donor who donated a stem cell graft to a child with acute myeloid leukemia.

This clonotype was seen many times. The V call is TRBV18, the J call TRBJ1-5; 7 nucleotides line up with TRBD1. The trim removed 5 bases at V and 4 bases at J, leaving 8 bases unmatched. This CDR3 has 15 amino acids. CDR1 and CDR2 (germline): KGHSH, LQKENI. The CDR3 here is CASSMAGQMNQPQHF. CDR3 in DNA: TGTGCCAGCTCAATGGCGGGACAGATGAATCAGCCCCAGCATTTT.

There are a few counts of this clonotype. The chain carries TRBV6-1 and TRBJ2-5; 9 nucleotides align to TRBD1. CDR3 length: 16 residues. V was clipped by 1 base and J by 5 bases; unmatched bases: 8. Germline CDR1 is MNHNS and CDR2 is SASEGT. CDR3 loop: CASSEVHGTGRETQYF. The CDR3 DNA reads as TGTGCCAGCAGTGAAGTCCACGGGACAGGGAGGGAGACCCAGTACTTC.

This clonotype was seen repeatedly, ten times or more. The junction and the germline gene differ at one end; a read error may be behind it. The chain joins TRBV20-1 to TRBJ2-1; no clear D. The CDR3 consists of 11 residues. Per germline, CDR1 DFQATT and CDR2 SNEGSKA (reference sequence). CDR3 nucleotide sequence: TGCAGTGCTAGAGATAACCCTCCCTTTGTCTTC. Its translation: CSARDNPPFVF.